This T cell receptor beta chain was sequenced in a study of blood T cell repertoires in COVID-19. In the authors' workflow: Amplification of reference gene primers was used by the study to estimate nucleated cell counts. Using immunoSEQ multiplex PCR, the repertoire was profiled, and TCRdb retains in-frame clones only, with some absent. V and J calls and clone size follow that table, whereas D and trimming were derived from the DNA. The sample lists approximately 160,000 clones, around 82% occurring once. CDR1 is LNHDA and CDR2 is SQIVND in the germline V gene (reference sequence). V was clipped by 6 bases and J by 6 bases, with 9 bases between them. The CDR3 loop spans 12 amino acids.

V usage is TRBV19 and J usage is TRBJ1-5; tentatively, D is TRBD1 (6 bases). This clonotype was sampled from a man aged 55-75 years with active or convalescent COVID-19. The sequencing sample was made of peripheral blood. Here the CDR3 DNA reads TGTGCCAGTAGCCACAGGGCTCAGCCCCAGCATTTT. As protein: CASSHRAQPQHF.